The present TCR beta chain was sequenced within a study of T cells in Graves' hyperthyroidism and ophthalmopathy. The V end was cut by 0 bases, the J end by 8 bases, with 4 bases between. CDR1 is LGHDT, CDR2 YNNKEL, per germline (reference sequence). The CDR3 is 12 amino acids. This clonotype was seen repeatedly, ten times or more. Amplification of TCR beta CDR3 regions was performed using RNA transcripts as template. During a first-round RT-PCR of the TCR CDR3, the HTBI primer set was used. A single record per CDR3 protein comes from TCRdb applying MiXCR to the multiplex PCR reads. This sample carries more than 350,000 distinct CDR3 sequences, about a sixth of them seen once, and the ten largest clones take 34%.

This TCR came from a woman aged 30 to 39 with Graves' hyperthyroidism that later progressed to Graves' ophthalmopathy. Sequencing input: blood. V gene TRBV3-1 combines with J gene TRBJ1-4; D is ambiguous. The CDR3 nucleotides are TGTGCCAGCAGCCAAGATTGGGAAAAACTGTTTTTT. Protein product: CASSQDWEKLFF.